This is a list of T cell receptor beta chains from one sample in a study of cytomegalovirus exposure and HLA in healthy donors. The table came from immunoSEQ multiplex PCR; TCRdb's copy has only in-frame clones and leaves some out. Among more than 200,000 clones, roughly 87% were seen once, and the ten largest hold approximately 6.5%. Sample: PBMCs. The origin of the receptors is a man aged 35 to 55 in good health and CMV-seropositive. CDR3s include the opening cysteine and the closing phenylalanine or tryptophan.

V gene: TRBV19
J gene: TRBJ2-6
CDR3 protein: CASTGGLGSGANVLTF

V gene: TRBV5-1
J gene: TRBJ2-5
CDR3 protein: CASSLSGSIGETQYF

V gene: TRBV9
J gene: TRBJ2-7
CDR3 protein: CASSAGTGIYEQYF

V gene: TRBV10-2
J gene: TRBJ2-3
CDR3 protein: CASSERGESTDTQYF

V gene: TRBV6-5
J gene: TRBJ1-6
CDR3 protein: CASSRAGTNNSPLHF

V gene: TRBV7-2
J gene: TRBJ2-2
CDR3 protein: CASSPGGGRALAGELFF

V gene: TRBV7-8
J gene: TRBJ1-1
CDR3 protein: CASSLALGTEAFF

V gene: TRBV7-7
J gene: TRBJ2-1
CDR3 protein: CASSLEASGSNEQFF

V gene: TRBV29-1
J gene: TRBJ2-7
CDR3 protein: CSVEGQGYEQYF

V gene: TRBV29-1
J gene: TRBJ1-1
CDR3 protein: CSVQYRGDSEAFF

V gene: TRBV15
J gene: TRBJ2-7
CDR3 protein: CATSLSTSGFYEQYF

V gene: TRBV4-1
J gene: TRBJ2-7
CDR3 protein: CASSQERSGFREQYF

V gene: TRBV7-9
J gene: TRBJ2-5
CDR3 protein: CASSLTRPRGETQYF

V gene: TRBV14
J gene: TRBJ1-4
CDR3 protein: CASSQRPLRQENEKLFF

V gene: TRBV29-1
J gene: TRBJ2-5
CDR3 protein: CSVLGGNRGYQETQYF

V gene: TRBV6-1
J gene: TRBJ2-3
CDR3 protein: CANAMDRGSDTQYF

V gene: TRBV5-6
J gene: TRBJ1-2
CDR3 protein: CASSLELVANYGYTF

V gene: TRBV7-9
J gene: TRBJ2-1
CDR3 protein: CASSLMGGEWAGREQFF

V gene: TRBV29-1
J gene: TRBJ2-7
CDR3 protein: CSVETGTGGGYEQYF

V gene: TRBV15
J gene: TRBJ1-4
CDR3 protein: CATSRAGPTNEKLFF

V gene: TRBV6-6
J gene: TRBJ1-5
CDR3 protein: CASSYGGGQPQHF

V gene: TRBV7-3
J gene: TRBJ2-1
CDR3 protein: CASSLPDYYNEQFF

V gene: TRBV11-3
J gene: TRBJ1-1
CDR3 protein: CASSPPRGEAFF